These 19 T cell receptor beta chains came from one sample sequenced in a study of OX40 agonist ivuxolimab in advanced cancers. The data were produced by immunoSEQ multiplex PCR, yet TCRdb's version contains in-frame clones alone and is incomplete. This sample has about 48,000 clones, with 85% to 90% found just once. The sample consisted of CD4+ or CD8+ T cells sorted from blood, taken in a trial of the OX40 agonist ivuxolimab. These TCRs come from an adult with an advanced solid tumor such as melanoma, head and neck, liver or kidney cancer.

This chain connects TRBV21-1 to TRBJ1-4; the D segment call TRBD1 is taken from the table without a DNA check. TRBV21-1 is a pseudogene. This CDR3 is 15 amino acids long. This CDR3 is CASSTRQGRSEKLFF. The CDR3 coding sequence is TGTGCCAGCAGCACCCGACAGGGCCGCAGTGAAAAACTGTTTTTT.

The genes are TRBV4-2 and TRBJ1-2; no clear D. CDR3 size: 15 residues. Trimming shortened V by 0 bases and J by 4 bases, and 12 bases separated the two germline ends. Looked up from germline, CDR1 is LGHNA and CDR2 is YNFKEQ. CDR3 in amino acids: CASSQDAAEAYGYTF. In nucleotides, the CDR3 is TGTGCCAGCAGCCAAGATGCGGCCGAAGCCTATGGCTACACCTTC.

The CDR3: CASSPSRGLYEQYF. The CDR3, as DNA: TGTGCCAGCAGCCCTTCGAGGGGTCTTTACGAGCAGTACTTC. The chain has TRBV11-2 and TRBJ2-7, with D perhaps being TRBD1 or TRBD2 (5 bases each). The CDR3 spans 14 residues. CDR1 is SGHAT, CDR2 FQNNGV, per germline. Between the trimmed V and J ends, which lost 5 bases and 4 bases, there was a span of 15 bases.

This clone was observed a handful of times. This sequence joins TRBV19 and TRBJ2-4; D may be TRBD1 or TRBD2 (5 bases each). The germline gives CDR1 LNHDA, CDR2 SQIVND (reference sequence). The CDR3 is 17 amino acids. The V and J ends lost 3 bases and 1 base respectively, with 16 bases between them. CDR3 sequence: CASSIYGLTVAKNIQYF. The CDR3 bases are TGTGCCAGTAGTATTTATGGACTGACAGTTGCCAAAAACATTCAGTACTTC.

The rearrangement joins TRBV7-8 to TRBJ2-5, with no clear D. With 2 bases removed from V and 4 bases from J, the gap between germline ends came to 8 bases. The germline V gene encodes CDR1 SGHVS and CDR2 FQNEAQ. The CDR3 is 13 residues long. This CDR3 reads CASSLWLRETQYF. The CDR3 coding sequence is TGTGCCAGCAGCTTATGGTTACGAGAGACCCAGTACTTC.

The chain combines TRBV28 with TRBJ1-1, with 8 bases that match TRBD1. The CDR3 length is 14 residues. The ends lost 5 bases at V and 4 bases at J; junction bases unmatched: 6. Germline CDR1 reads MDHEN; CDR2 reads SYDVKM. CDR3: CASSLTGGGTEAFF. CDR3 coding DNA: TGTGCCAGCAGTCTCACAGGGGGTGGCACTGAAGCTTTCTTT.

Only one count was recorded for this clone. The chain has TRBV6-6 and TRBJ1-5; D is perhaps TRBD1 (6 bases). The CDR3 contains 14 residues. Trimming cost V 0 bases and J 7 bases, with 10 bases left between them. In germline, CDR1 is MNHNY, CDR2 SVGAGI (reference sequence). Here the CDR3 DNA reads TGTGCCAGCAGTTACTCATTGGACAGACAGCCCCAGCATTTT. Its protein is CASSYSLDRQPQHF.

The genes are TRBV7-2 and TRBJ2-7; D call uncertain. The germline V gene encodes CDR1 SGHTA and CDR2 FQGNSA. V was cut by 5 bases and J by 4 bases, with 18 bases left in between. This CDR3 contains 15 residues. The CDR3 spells CASSPSQGISYEQYF. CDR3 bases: TGTGCCAGCAGCCCCAGCCAAGGTATCTCTTACGAGCAGTACTTC.

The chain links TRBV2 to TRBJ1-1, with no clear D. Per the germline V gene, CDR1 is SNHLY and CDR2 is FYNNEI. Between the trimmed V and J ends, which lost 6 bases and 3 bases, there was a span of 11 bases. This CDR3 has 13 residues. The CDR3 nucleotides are TGTGCCAGCAGCGCCCGGTGGGACACTGAAGCTTTCTTT. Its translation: CASSARWDTEAFF.

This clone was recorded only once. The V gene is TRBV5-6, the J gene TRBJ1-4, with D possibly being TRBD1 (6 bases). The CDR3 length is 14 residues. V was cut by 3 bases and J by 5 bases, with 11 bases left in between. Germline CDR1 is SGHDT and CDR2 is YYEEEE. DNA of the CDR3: TGTGCCAGCAGCTATGGACAGCAGAATGAAAAACTGTTTTTT. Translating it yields CASSYGQQNEKLFF.

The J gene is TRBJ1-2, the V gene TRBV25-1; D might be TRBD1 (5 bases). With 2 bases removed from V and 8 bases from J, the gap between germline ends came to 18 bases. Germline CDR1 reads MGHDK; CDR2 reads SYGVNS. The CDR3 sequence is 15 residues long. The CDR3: CASSEPEQPWGGYTF. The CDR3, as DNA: TGTGCCAGCAGTGAACCGGAACAGCCCTGGGGCGGCTACACCTTC.

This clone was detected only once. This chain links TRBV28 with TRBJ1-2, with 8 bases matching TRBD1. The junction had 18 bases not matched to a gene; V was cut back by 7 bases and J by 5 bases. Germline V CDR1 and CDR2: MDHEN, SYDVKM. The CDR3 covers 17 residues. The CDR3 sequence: CASIDGTGPPGGYGYTF. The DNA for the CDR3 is TGTGCCAGCATTGACGGGACAGGTCCTCCTGGGGGTTATGGCTACACCTTC.

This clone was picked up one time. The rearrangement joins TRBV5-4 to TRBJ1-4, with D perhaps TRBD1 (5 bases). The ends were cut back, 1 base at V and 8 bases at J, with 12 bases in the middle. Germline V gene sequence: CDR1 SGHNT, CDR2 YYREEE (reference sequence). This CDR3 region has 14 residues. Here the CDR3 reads CASSLFGGSEKLFF. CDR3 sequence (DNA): TGTGCCAGCAGCTTGTTTGGGGGAAGCGAAAAACTGTTTTTT.

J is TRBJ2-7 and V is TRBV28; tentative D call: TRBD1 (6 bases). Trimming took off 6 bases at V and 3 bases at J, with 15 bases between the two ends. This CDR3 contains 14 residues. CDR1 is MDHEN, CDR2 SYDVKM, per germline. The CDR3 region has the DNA TGTGCCAGCAGCAGGACAGCCCAATACTACGAGCAGTACTTC. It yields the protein CASSRTAQYYEQYF.

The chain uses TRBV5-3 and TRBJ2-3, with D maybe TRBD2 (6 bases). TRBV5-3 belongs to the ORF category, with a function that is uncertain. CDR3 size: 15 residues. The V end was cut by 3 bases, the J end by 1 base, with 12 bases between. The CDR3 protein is CARSYLAPRTDTQYF. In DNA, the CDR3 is TGTGCCAGAAGCTATCTAGCGCCTCGCACAGATACGCAGTATTTT.

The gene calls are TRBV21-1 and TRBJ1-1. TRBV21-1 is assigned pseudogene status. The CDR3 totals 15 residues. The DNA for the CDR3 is TGTGCCAGCAGCAAACACCCCGTGGTGAACACTGAAGCTTTCTTT. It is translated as CASSKHPVVNTEAFF.

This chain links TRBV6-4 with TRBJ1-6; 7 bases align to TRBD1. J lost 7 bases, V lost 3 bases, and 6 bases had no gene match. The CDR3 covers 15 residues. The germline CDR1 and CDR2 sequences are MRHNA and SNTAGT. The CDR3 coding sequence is TGTGCCAGCAGTGAAACCGGGACAGTAAATTCACCCCTCCACTTT. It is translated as CASSETGTVNSPLHF.

The CDR3 DNA reads TGTGCCAGTCAGGGGGCGAACTCTGGGGCCAACGTCCTGACTTTC. Translating gives CASQGANSGANVLTF. V is TRBV19 and J is TRBJ2-6; 8 positions match TRBD1. The V gene's germline CDR1 is LNHDA and CDR2 SQIVND (reference sequence). The junction had 3 bases not matched to a gene; V was cut back by 8 bases and J by 0 bases. The CDR3 consists of 15 residues.

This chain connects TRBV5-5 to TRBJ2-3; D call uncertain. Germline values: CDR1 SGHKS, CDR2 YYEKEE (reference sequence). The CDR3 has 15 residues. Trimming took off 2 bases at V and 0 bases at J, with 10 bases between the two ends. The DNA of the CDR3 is TGTGCCAGCAGCTTCCGCAGCCTGAGCACAGATACGCAGTATTTT. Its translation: CASSFRSLSTDTQYF.